This is a list of T cell receptor beta chains from one sample in a study of identical twins. Using its own MiXCR run on the 5' RACE reads, TCRdb lists one record per CDR3 protein. This sample yields about 220,000 distinct CDR3 sequences, of which 6.5% are seen a single time; about 14% belongs to the top ten. This sample was also put to use in a study of T cells expressing NK-cell markers.

Source material: CD8+ T cells sorted from blood. The receptors stem from a woman aged 18-30 years in good health. Both conserved end residues are part of each CDR3. A D gene is named only where the DNA matches it firmly.

J gene,V gene,D gene,CDR3 length,CDR3 protein
TRBJ2-7,TRBV20-1,TRBD1,15,CSARDYRTGGFEQYF
TRBJ2-4,TRBV9,TRBD2,14,CASSDSGGENIQYF
TRBJ2-7,TRBV6-6,TRBD1,11,CATDRGGEQYF
TRBJ1-1,TRBV10-3,TRBD1,15,CAISESGDSNTEAFF
TRBJ2-6,TRBV15,TRBD2,19,CATSRDLPGGDSGANVLTF
TRBJ2-1,TRBV11-2,TRBD2,18,CASSHYVGTSGSSNEQFF
TRBJ2-1,TRBV5-6,NA,13,CASRPATYNEQFF
TRBJ2-1,TRBV4-3,NA,17,CASSPQTTPSSYNEQFF
TRBJ1-1,TRBV13,NA,13,CASSEEQGTEAFF
TRBJ1-2,TRBV27,NA,14,CASRGPGGTRGYTF
TRBJ1-1,TRBV13,NA,14,CASSIDGRNTEAFF
TRBJ2-1,TRBV19,TRBD2,17,CASSIVLPLAGEEEQFF
TRBJ2-7,TRBV11-1,NA,16,CASSTFGRDRSYEQYF
TRBJ1-1,TRBV6-5,NA,15,CASSYPRGVRTEAFF
TRBJ2-4,TRBV3-1,NA,13,CASSQSNENIQYF
TRBJ1-1,TRBV7-9,NA,11,CASSTGSSAFF
TRBJ2-2,TRBV19,NA,13,CASGGRGTGELFF
TRBJ1-4,TRBV9,NA,12,CASSPGGEKLFF
TRBJ2-3,TRBV10-3,TRBD2,15,CAITQRGAGEDTQYF
TRBJ2-7,TRBV7-9,NA,11,CASSTQIEQYF
TRBJ1-1,TRBV27,NA,12,CASRRLGTEAFF
TRBJ2-4,TRBV6-2/TRBV6-3,NA,16,CASSYAAREAKNIQYF
TRBJ2-1,TRBV29-1,NA,13,CSVVLSGYNEQFF
TRBJ2-7,TRBV19,TRBD2,15,CASSTSPAGVYEQYF
TRBJ2-7,TRBV12-5,NA,11,CASGIRDEQYF
TRBJ2-1,TRBV5-6,NA,14,CASSFPGLDYEQFF
TRBJ2-7,TRBV9,NA,14,CASSVALDSYEQYF
TRBJ2-7,TRBV11-2,NA,14,CASSLGSGMFEQYF
TRBJ2-5,TRBV9,TRBD2,14,CASSVGGGQETQYF
TRBJ2-7,TRBV4-3,NA,16,CASSQDSGALSYEQYF
TRBJ2-7,TRBV7-2,TRBD2,15,CASSPLAGVSYEQYF
TRBJ2-7,TRBV27,NA,14,CASSYSGNSYEQYF
TRBJ1-1,TRBV11-2,NA,18,CASSLEGSFRGRGTEAFF
TRBJ1-6,TRBV5-6,NA,14,CASSPVGSNSPLHF
TRBJ2-1,TRBV7-9,NA,12,CASGLGRGEQFF
TRBJ2-7,TRBV7-8,NA,16,CASSLRTATIPYEQYF
TRBJ1-4,TRBV2,NA,19,CASREARGRVRSTNEKLFF
TRBJ2-7,TRBV20-1,NA,12,CSASPGTYEQYF
TRBJ1-6,TRBV6-5,NA,16,CASSSLPRDLPMSLHF
TRBJ2-4,TRBV11-1,TRBD2,20,CASSLIEVAGGASTKNIQYF
TRBJ2-7,TRBV20-1,TRBD2,15,CSATKGLAAIYEQYF
TRBJ2-7,TRBV6-5,NA,13,CASSYRRDYEQYF
TRBJ2-7,TRBV29-1,TRBD2,14,CSVRPSGSEYEQYF
TRBJ2-2,TRBV11-1,NA,13,CASSSGGTGELFF
TRBJ2-4,TRBV12-5,NA,14,CASGSPDWENIQYF
TRBJ2-1,TRBV18,TRBD2,18,CASPPEGTSGRPYNEQFF
TRBJ2-1,TRBV29-1,NA,14,CSVVPGTIGNEQFF
TRBJ1-1,TRBV7-2,NA,15,CASSLSNRAGTEAFF